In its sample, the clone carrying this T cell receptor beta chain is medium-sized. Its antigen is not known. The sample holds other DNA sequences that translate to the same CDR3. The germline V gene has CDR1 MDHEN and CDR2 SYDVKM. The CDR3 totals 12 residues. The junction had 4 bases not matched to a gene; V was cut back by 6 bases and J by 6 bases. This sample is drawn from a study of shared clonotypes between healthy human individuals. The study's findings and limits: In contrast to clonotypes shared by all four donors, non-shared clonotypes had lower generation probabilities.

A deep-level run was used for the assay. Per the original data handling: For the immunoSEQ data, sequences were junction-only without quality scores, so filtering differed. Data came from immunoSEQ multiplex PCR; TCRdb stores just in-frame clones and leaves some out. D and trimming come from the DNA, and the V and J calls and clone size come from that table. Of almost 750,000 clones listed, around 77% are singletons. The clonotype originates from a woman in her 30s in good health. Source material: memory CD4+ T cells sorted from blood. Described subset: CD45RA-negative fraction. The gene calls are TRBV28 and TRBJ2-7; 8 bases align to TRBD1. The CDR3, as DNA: TGTGCCAGCAGCCTCGGGACAGGCGAGCAGTACTTC. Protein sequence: CASSLGTGEQYF.